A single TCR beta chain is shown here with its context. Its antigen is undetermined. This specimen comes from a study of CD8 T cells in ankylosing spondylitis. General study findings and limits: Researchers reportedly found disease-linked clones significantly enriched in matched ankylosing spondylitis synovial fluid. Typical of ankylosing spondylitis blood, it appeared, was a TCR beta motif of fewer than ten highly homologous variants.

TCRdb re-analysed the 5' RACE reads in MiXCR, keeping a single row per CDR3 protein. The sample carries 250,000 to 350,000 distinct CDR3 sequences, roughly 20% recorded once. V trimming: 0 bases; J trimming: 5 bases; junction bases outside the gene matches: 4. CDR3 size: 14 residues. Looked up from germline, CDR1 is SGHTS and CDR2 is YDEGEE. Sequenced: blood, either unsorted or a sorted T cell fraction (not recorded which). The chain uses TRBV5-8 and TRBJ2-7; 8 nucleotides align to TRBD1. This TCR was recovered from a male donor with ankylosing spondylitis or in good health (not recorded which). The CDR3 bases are TGTGCCAGCAGCTTGGGACAGGGGACCGACGAGCAGTACGTC. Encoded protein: CASSLGQGTDEQYV.